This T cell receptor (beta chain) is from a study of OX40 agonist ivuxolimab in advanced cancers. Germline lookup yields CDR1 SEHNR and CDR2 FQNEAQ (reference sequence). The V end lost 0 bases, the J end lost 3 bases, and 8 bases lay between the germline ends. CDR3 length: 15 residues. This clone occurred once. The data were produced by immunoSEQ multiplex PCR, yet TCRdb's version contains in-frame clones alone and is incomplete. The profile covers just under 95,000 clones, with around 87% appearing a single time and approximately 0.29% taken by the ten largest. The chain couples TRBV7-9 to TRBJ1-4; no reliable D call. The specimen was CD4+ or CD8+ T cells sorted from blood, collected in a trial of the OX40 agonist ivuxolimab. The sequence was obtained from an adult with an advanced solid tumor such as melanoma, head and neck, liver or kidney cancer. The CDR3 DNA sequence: TGTGCCAGCAGCTTAGCGAGTGTGGCTAATGAAAAACTGTTTTTT. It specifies CASSLASVANEKLFF.